The T cell receptor (beta chain) described here comes from a study of T cell repertoires in ileal Crohn's disease. The table came from immunoSEQ multiplex PCR; TCRdb's copy has only in-frame clones and leaves some out. The table shows some 10,000 clones, with around 80% occurring only once. Time point described: neoterminal ileum biopsy at postoperative endoscopy, about 6 months after surgery. The clonotype was recovered from an adult with Crohn's disease. The sequencing input was ileal tissue.

CDR3 coding DNA: TGTGCCAGCAGTTCCGGGACAGGTGAAGCTTTCTTT. This encodes CASSSGTGEAFF. The genes are TRBV2 and TRBJ1-1; 8 bases align to TRBD1. The CDR3 is 12 amino acids. CDR1 SNHLY and CDR2 FYNNEI come from the germline V gene. The J segment lost 7 bases and the V segment lost 5 bases, leaving 3 bases of the junction unmatched.